Following are 10 T cell receptor beta chains from one sample sequenced in a study of naive CD8 T cells in extremely preterm neonates. Sequencing was performed with immunoSEQ multiplex PCR; in TCRdb, only in-frame clones are kept and a portion is missing. The sample lists some 6,500 clones; under 98% were seen once. Source material: naive CD8+ T cells from blood. The source is a human donor in good health.

The chain carries TRBV5-8 and TRBJ2-1; TRBD1 aligns across 12 bases. V lost 7 bases, J lost 8 bases, and 4 bases stayed unmatched. CDR3 length: 13 residues. From germline, CDR1 is SGHTS and CDR2 YDEGEE. CDR3 residues: CASRDRGLYEQFF. CDR3 in DNA: TGTGCCAGCCGGGACAGGGGGCTTTATGAGCAGTTCTTC.

The chain has TRBV28 and TRBJ1-1, with 9 positions matching TRBD1. The junction had 11 bases not matched to a gene; V was cut back by 7 bases and J by 5 bases. CDR3 size: 15 residues. Germline V gene data show CDR1 as MDHEN and CDR2 as SYDVKM. The CDR3 DNA follows: TGTGCCAGCAACCTCGACAGGGGGGATCAGACTGAAGCTTTCTTT. Protein: CASNLDRGDQTEAFF.

The chain uses TRBV4-3 and TRBJ2-1; TRBD2 agrees at 8 bases. After removal of 1 base from V and 7 bases from J, the junction contained 9 bases not matched to a gene. This CDR3 is 16 amino acids long. Germline V gene sequence: CDR1 LGHNA, CDR2 YSLEER. As DNA, the CDR3 is TGCGCCAGCAGCCAAGGAGCGGGGGCCGGGTGGAATGAGCAGTTCTTC. Its translation: CASSQGAGAGWNEQFF.

This clone has a single count. The chain uses TRBV6-5 and TRBJ1-1; 7 bases agree with TRBD1. Germline V gene data show CDR1 as MNHEY and CDR2 as SVGAGI. This CDR3 spans 15 amino acids. After removal of 0 bases from V and 4 bases from J, the junction contained 5 bases not matched to a gene. Here the CDR3 DNA reads TGTGCCAGCAGTTACTCGTCGACAGGGAGCACTGAAGCTTTCTTT. It is translated as CASSYSSTGSTEAFF.

This clone is a singleton in its sample. At one boundary the junction diverges from the germline segment, which might be a read error. The V and J genes are TRBV7-7 and TRBJ2-5, with 8 bases identical to TRBD2. The germline CDR1 and CDR2 sequences are SSHAT and FNYEAQ (reference sequence). The CDR3 consists of 15 residues. The CDR3 loop is CASSFREAGEETQYF. CDR3 bases: TGTGCTAGCAGCTTTCGTGAAGCGGGGGAAGAGACCCAGTACTTC.

This chain links TRBV5-1 with TRBJ1-1; D not certain. The germline gives CDR1 SGHRS, CDR2 YFSETQ. The CDR3 is made up of 11 amino acids. V dropped 0 bases and J dropped 7 bases, with 4 bases sitting between them. The CDR3 DNA is TGCGCCAGCAGCTTGGGGAGTGAAGCTTTCTTT. Protein sequence: CASSLGSEAFF.

The J gene is TRBJ1-4, the V gene TRBV28; 12 nucleotides agree with TRBD1. Germline V lookup: CDR1 MDHEN, CDR2 SYDVKM. The CDR3 loop spans 16 amino acids. The V segment lost 6 bases and the J segment 7 bases; nucleotides outside the gene matches: 9. CDR3 region: CASRLRDRGRAEKLFF. The CDR3 nucleotides are TGTGCCAGCAGGCTCCGGGACAGGGGGCGGGCTGAAAAACTGTTTTTT. Complete variable domain (other parts from reference TRBV28 and TRBJ1-4): DVKVTQSSRYLVKRTGEKVFLECVQDMDHENMFWYRQDPGLGLRLIYFSYDVKMKEKGDIPEGYSVSREKKERFSLILESASTNQTSMYLCASRLRDRGRAEKLFFGSGTQLSVL.

The chain employs TRBV2 and TRBJ1-6, with D unclear. The length of the CDR3 is 18 residues. Per the germline V gene, CDR1 is SNHLY and CDR2 is FYNNEI. Between the trimmed V and J ends, which lost 2 bases and 0 bases, there was a span of 14 bases. The DNA of the CDR3 is TGTGCCAGCAGTGAATCGGGTCGCGCGGGCTCCTATAATTCACCCCTCCACTTT. Protein product: CASSESGRAGSYNSPLHF.

J is TRBJ2-5 and V is TRBV30; 10 nucleotides line up with TRBD1. CDR1 is GTSNPN and CDR2 is SVGIG in the germline V gene (reference sequence). V lost 3 bases to trimming and J lost 6 bases; unmatched junction nucleotides: 7. This CDR3 has 14 residues. The CDR3 is CAWSSGQGMKTQYF. Here the CDR3 DNA reads TGTGCCTGGAGCTCGGGACAGGGGATGAAGACCCAGTACTTC.

The chain recombines TRBV30 with TRBJ1-1; 11 nucleotides align to TRBD1. From germline, CDR1 is GTSNPN and CDR2 SVGIG (reference sequence). The CDR3 totals 13 residues. The V gene end was trimmed by 1 base and the J gene end by 6 bases; junction bases not matched to a gene: 1. The CDR3 region has the DNA TGTGCCTGGAGTGGGGGACAGGGGGCTGAAGCTTTCTTT. It codes for CAWSGGQGAEAFF.